This T cell receptor beta chain is drawn from a study of vaccination effects on CD4 cells after COVID-19. About this clone: The antigen remains undetermined.

This CDR3 spans 13 amino acids. J lost 1 base, V lost 6 bases, and 0 bases had no gene match. The germline CDR1 and CDR2 sequences are MGHDK and SYGVNS. Ahead of sequencing, the ViraFEST assay grew antigen-specific CD4+ T cells using viral peptide pools. CD4+ T cells were isolated after less than 13 days of culture. Each person got two doses of an mRNA SARS-CoV-2 vaccine, BNT162b2 or mRNA-1273. It was with around 10 IU/ml IL-2 and about 9.2 ug/ml peptides that under 2.5 million PBMC per well were cultured. The method was immunoSEQ multiplex PCR; TCRdb's version includes in-frame clones alone and lacks a portion of them. This table has around 30,000 clones, about 66% appearing once.

The origin of this receptor is a human donor who received a COVID-19 vaccine. The sequencing here drew on CD4+ T cells from PBMCs cultured with SARS-CoV-2 spike peptides, taken after COVID-19 vaccination. The chain uses TRBV25-1 and TRBJ2-7, with 10 bases aligning to TRBD2. The CDR3 sequence: CASRLAGSYEQYF. In DNA, the CDR3 is TGTGCCAGCAGACTAGCGGGATCCTACGAGCAGTACTTC.